This T cell receptor (beta chain) was sequenced for a study of T cells in Graves' hyperthyroidism and ophthalmopathy. The definition of stable Graves' hyperthyroidism was no ophthalmopathy progression within 18 months. This clonotype turned up a few times. The TCR beta CDR3 regions underwent amplification using RNA transcripts as the source. The HTBI primer set drove a first-round RT-PCR of the TCR CDR3. TCRdb reanalysed the multiplex PCR reads using MiXCR and keeps one entry per CDR3 protein. The profile shows some 620,000 distinct CDR3 sequences, around 15% of them singletons. The receptor was isolated from a woman in her 30s with Graves' hyperthyroidism. Material: blood.

This chain's CDR3 is CSASSGPSNQPQHF. The CDR3 DNA sequence: TGCAGTGCCTCCAGTGGCCCCAGCAATCAGCCCCAGCATTTT. J is TRBJ1-5 and V is TRBV20-1, with D hard to call. The CDR3 is 14 residues long. Between the trimmed V and J ends, which lost 6 bases and 1 base, there was a span of 13 bases. From germline, CDR1 is DFQATT and CDR2 SNEGSKA (reference sequence).